Listed below are T cell receptor beta chains from one sample, sequenced in a study of blood T cell repertoires in COVID-19. Data came from immunoSEQ multiplex PCR; TCRdb stores just in-frame clones and leaves some out. The sample shows about 66,000 clones, around 83% of them seen only once. Sequences were obtained from peripheral blood. Receptors originate from a man in his forties or fifties with active COVID-19. CDR3s include the opening cysteine and the closing phenylalanine or tryptophan. D genes are given only for firm matches. Expanded clones get a size class; other rows say once, few or many, or leave the size out.

J gene	D gene	clone size	V gene	CDR3 protein	CDR3 DNA
TRBJ1-4	NA	NA	TRBV5-4	CASSPASGDTNEKLFF	TGTGCCAGCAGCCCCGCTTCAGGGGACACTAATGAAAAACTGTTTTTT
TRBJ2-7	TRBD2	NA	TRBV9	CASSADRLAGEGEQYF	TGTGCCAGCAGCGCCGACCGTCTAGCGGGGGAGGGCGAGCAGTACTTC
TRBJ2-7	NA	NA	TRBV4-1	CASSQDAVAEAYEQYF	TGCGCCAGCAGCCAAGATGCCGTGGCCGAAGCCTACGAGCAGTACTTC
TRBJ2-3	NA	NA	TRBV6-2/TRBV6-3	CASSGGALSTDTQYF	TGTGCCAGCAGTGGAGGGGCTTTAAGCACAGATACGCAGTATTTT
TRBJ1-1	NA	NA	TRBV7-9	CASSSSGGATEAFF	TGTGCCAGCAGCTCGTCGGGGGGGGCCACTGAAGCTTTCTTT
TRBJ1-4	NA	NA	TRBV3-1/TRBV3-2	CASSRRAANEKLFF	TGTGCCAGCAGCCGCAGGGCGGCTAATGAAAAACTGTTTTTT
TRBJ2-1	NA	NA	TRBV9	CASSRQGLSEQFF	TGTGCCAGCAGCAGACAGGGACTGTCAGAGCAGTTCTTC
TRBJ2-7	TRBD1	NA	TRBV6-5	CASSLLGTGSYEQYF	TGTGCCAGCAGCCTCCTGGGGACAGGGTCCTACGAGCAGTACTTC
TRBJ1-1	NA	NA	TRBV6-5	CASKPQAGAEAFF	TGTGCCAGCAAACCCCAGGCGGGGGCTGAAGCTTTCTTT
TRBJ2-6	TRBD1	NA	TRBV19	CATNRGGANVLTF	TGTGCCACCAACAGGGGGGGGGCCAACGTCCTGACTTTC
TRBJ2-1	TRBD2	NA	TRBV5-8	CASSLAPSGGATYNEQFF	TGTGCCAGCAGCTTGGCTCCGAGCGGGGGCGCGACCTACAATGAGCAGTTCTTC
TRBJ1-2	NA	NA	TRBV16	CASSQEDSYGYTF	TGTGCCAGCAGCCAAGAAGACAGCTATGGCTACACCTTC
TRBJ1-3	NA	NA	TRBV7-9	CASSSQGMNTIYF	TGTGCCAGCAGCTCCCAGGGGATGAACACCATATATTTT
TRBJ2-7	NA	few	TRBV6-1	CASSETGGSYEQYF	TGTGCCAGCAGTGAAACTGGAGGCTCCTACGAGCAGTACTTC
TRBJ1-2	NA	NA	TRBV2	CASSEGVGMGGYTF	TGTGCCAGCAGTGAAGGGGTCGGGATGGGTGGCTACACCTTC
TRBJ2-2	NA	NA	TRBV5-1	CASSLETYGEPFF	TGCGCCAGCAGCTTGGAGACGTACGGGGAGCCGTTTTTT
TRBJ1-5	TRBD1	NA	TRBV2	CASSLTGVSNQPQHF	TGTGCCAGCAGCCTGACAGGGGTCAGCAATCAGCCCCAGCATTTT
TRBJ1-3	NA	NA	TRBV6-5	CASSYAETGNTIYF	TGTGCCAGCAGTTACGCGGAGACTGGAAACACCATATATTTT
TRBJ1-6	NA	NA	TRBV18	CASSPGANSPLHF	TGTGCCAGCTCACCAGGGGCTAATTCACCCCTCCACTTT
TRBJ2-1	NA	few	TRBV27	CASSSLYNEQFF	TGTGCCAGCAGTTCCTTATACAATGAGCAGTTCTTC
TRBJ2-1	TRBD2	NA	TRBV5-1	CASSLARTSHREQFF	TGCGCCAGCAGCTTGGCGCGGACTAGTCATCGCGAGCAGTTCTTC
TRBJ2-5	TRBD2	NA	TRBV11-2	CASSLELAGGKETQYF	TGTGCCAGCAGCTTAGAGCTAGCGGGGGGTAAAGAGACCCAGTACTTC
TRBJ2-5	NA	NA	TRBV3-1/TRBV3-2	CASSQDWGLAQYF	TGTGCCAGCAGCCAAGATTGGGGGCTAGCCCAGTACTTC
TRBJ2-1	TRBD1	once	TRBV5-4	CASSIGAGQGFNEQFF	TGTGCCAGCAGTATTGGGGCGGGACAGGGTTTCAATGAGCAGTTCTTC
TRBJ2-1	TRBD2	NA	TRBV2	CASRGTSGYNEQFF	TGTGCCAGCAGGGGGACTAGCGGTTACAATGAGCAGTTCTTC
TRBJ1-1	NA	NA	TRBV3-1/TRBV3-2	CASSQAGGRGPDTEAFF	TGTGCCAGCAGCCAAGCCGGGGGGCGCGGCCCCGACACTGAAGCTTTCTTT
TRBJ2-1	NA	NA	TRBV4-2	CASSQDTSSYNEQFF	TGTGCCAGCAGCCAAGATACGAGCTCCTACAATGAGCAGTTCTTC
TRBJ2-3	NA	NA	TRBV9	CASSVGATDTQYF	TGTGCCAGCAGCGTAGGCGCCACAGATACGCAGTATTTT
TRBJ2-1	TRBD2	NA	TRBV7-6	CASSLGTSPYNEQFF	TGTGCCAGCAGCCTCGGGACTAGTCCCTACAATGAGCAGTTCTTC
TRBJ2-3	NA	NA	TRBV5-6	CASSLYFGGGSTDTQYF	TGTGCCAGCAGCTTGTATTTCGGCGGGGGCAGCACAGATACGCAGTATTTT
TRBJ2-1	TRBD1	NA	TRBV19	CASSSSGTGLLSEQFF	TGTGCCAGTAGTTCGTCCGGGACAGGACTACTAAGTGAGCAGTTCTTC
TRBJ2-5	TRBD2	NA	TRBV6-5	CASSYGRGGQETQYF	TGTGCCAGCAGTTACGGACGGGGGGGCCAAGAGACCCAGTACTTC
TRBJ2-3	TRBD2	NA	TRBV5-1	CASSWRQTSGGPASTDTQYF	TGCGCCAGCAGCTGGCGCCAGACTAGCGGGGGTCCTGCGAGCACAGATACGCAGTATTTT
TRBJ1-5	NA	NA	TRBV5-6	CASSLQMGNQPQHF	TGTGCCAGCAGCCTCCAGATGGGCAATCAGCCCCAGCATTTT
TRBJ2-1	TRBD2	NA	TRBV19	CASSIPAGGPLDEQFF	TGTGCCAGTAGTATTCCAGCGGGGGGCCCCTTGGATGAGCAGTTCTTC